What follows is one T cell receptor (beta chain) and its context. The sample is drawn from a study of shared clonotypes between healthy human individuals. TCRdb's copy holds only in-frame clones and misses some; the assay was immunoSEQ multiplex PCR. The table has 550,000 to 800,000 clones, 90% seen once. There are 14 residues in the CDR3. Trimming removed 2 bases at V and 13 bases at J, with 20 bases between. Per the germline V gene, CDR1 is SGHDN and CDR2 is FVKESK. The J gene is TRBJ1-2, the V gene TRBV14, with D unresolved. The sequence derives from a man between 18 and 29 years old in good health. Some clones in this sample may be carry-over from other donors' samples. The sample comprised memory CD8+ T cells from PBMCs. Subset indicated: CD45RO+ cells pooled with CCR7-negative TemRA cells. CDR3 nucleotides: TGTGCCAGCAGCCAAACCCGGCGGGAATTCCCGAGCACCTTC. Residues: CASSQTRREFPSTF.